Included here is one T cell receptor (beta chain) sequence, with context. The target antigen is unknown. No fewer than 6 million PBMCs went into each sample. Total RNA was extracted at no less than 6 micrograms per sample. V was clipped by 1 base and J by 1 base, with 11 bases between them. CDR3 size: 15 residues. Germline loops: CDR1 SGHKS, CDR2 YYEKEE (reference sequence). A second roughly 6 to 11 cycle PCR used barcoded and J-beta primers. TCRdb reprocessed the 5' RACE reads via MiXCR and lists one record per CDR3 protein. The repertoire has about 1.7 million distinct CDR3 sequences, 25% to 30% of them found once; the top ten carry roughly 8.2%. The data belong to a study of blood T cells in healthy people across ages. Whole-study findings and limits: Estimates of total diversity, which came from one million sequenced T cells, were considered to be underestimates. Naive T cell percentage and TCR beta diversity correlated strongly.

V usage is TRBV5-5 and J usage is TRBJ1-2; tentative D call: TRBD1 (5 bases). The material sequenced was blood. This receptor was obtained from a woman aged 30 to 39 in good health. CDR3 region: CASSLWGQFNYGYTF. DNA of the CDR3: TGTGCCAGCAGCTTGTGGGGCCAGTTTAACTATGGCTACACCTTC.